Shown below are 9 T cell receptor beta chains from a single sample sequenced in a study of T cells in Graves' hyperthyroidism and ophthalmopathy. Using RNA transcripts as the source, TCR beta CDR3 regions were amplified. First-round RT-PCR targeting the TCR CDR3 was performed with the HTBI primer set. TCRdb itself ran the multiplex PCR reads through MiXCR, one entry per CDR3 protein. The table includes 650,000 to 750,000 distinct CDR3 sequences, 11% to 15% detected once. The sequenced material came from blood. All receptors come from a woman aged 18-29 years with Graves' hyperthyroidism.

This clonotype has at least ten counts. This chain links TRBV28 with TRBJ2-5; 11 nucleotides match TRBD2. Germline V gene sequence: CDR1 MDHEN, CDR2 SYDVKM. The CDR3 is made up of 15 amino acids. V lost 3 bases, J lost 4 bases, and 4 bases stayed unmatched. The CDR3 reads CASSFLAGGGETQYF. Here the CDR3 DNA reads TGTGCCAGCAGTTTCCTAGCGGGAGGAGGAGAGACCCAGTACTTC.

This clonotype occurred a few times. The chain joins TRBV3-1 to TRBJ2-2, with 11 nucleotides matching TRBD2. Trimming cost V 4 bases and J 7 bases; bases outside gene matches: 11. The CDR3 covers 17 residues. The germline V gene has CDR1 LGHDT and CDR2 YNNKEL (reference sequence). The chain's CDR3 is CASSRRLAGTEGGELFF. In DNA form, the CDR3 reads TGTGCCAGCAGCCGACGACTAGCGGGGACAGAGGGCGGGGAGCTGTTTTTT.

The CDR3: CSANKGGGSTGELFF. The CDR3 region has the DNA TGCAGTGCCAATAAGGGCGGGGGAAGCACCGGGGAGCTGTTTTTT. This rearrangement joins TRBV20-1 to TRBJ2-2, with 7 bases identical to TRBD2. After removal of 6 bases from V and 4 bases from J, the junction contained 11 bases not matched to a gene. The length of the CDR3 is 15 residues. Per germline, CDR1 DFQATT and CDR2 SNEGSKA (reference sequence).

V and J are TRBV19 and TRBJ1-1, with 8 bases lining up with TRBD1. Germline V gene lookup returns CDR1 LNHDA and CDR2 SQIVND (reference sequence). With V trimmed by 2 bases and J by 5 bases, 1 base remained unmatched. This CDR3 comprises 13 residues. The CDR3 DNA reads as TGTGCCAGTAGTATACAGGGGGCAACTGAAGCTTTCTTT. Translating gives CASSIQGATEAFF.

This chain links TRBV19 with TRBJ2-1, with TRBD1 matching over 7 bases. The junction had 7 bases not matched to a gene; V was cut back by 7 bases and J by 10 bases. Germline CDR1 is LNHDA and CDR2 is SQIVND (reference sequence). CDR3 length equals 12 residues. DNA of the CDR3: TGTGCCAGTAAGGGACCGGACAGGGAGCAGTTCTTC. Encoded protein: CASKGPDREQFF.

This chain uses TRBV5-5 with TRBJ1-5, with 7 bases lining up with TRBD1. With 4 bases clipped from V and 5 bases from J, the junction kept 6 bases outside the gene matches. The CDR3 spans 14 residues. The germline gives CDR1 SGHKS, CDR2 YYEKEE (reference sequence). The DNA for the CDR3 is TGTGCCAGCAGCGTTGACAGGGAGGATCAGCCCCAGCATTTT. It encodes CASSVDREDQPQHF.

This clonotype was found a few times. The gene calls are TRBV14 and TRBJ1-1, with 7 bases aligning to TRBD1. J was trimmed by 5 bases and V by 4 bases; bases with no gene match: 7. Germline V lookup: CDR1 SGHDN, CDR2 FVKESK. The CDR3 runs to 14 residues. The DNA for the CDR3 is TGTGCCAGCAGCCCTACCGAGACAGGGACTGAAGCTTTCTTT. It encodes CASSPTETGTEAFF.

This chain joins TRBV6-1 and TRBJ1-2; 8 nucleotides agree with TRBD1. The CDR3 sequence is 15 residues long. V dropped 5 bases and J dropped 4; count of bases not matched to a gene: 9. The germline V gene has CDR1 MNHNS and CDR2 SASEGT. The DNA of the CDR3 is TGTGCCAGCAGTCCCGGGACAGGAAATTTCTATGGCTACACCTTC. Translation gives CASSPGTGNFYGYTF.

The V gene is TRBV2, the J gene TRBJ1-5; unclear D gene. Germline V CDR1 and CDR2: SNHLY, FYNNEI. This CDR3 region has 16 residues. Trimming took 11 bases from V and 0 from J, leaving 20 bases between them. CDR3 coding DNA: TGTGCCTCCGGAGGATCAGTGATCCATAGCAATCAGCCCCAGCATTTT. Amino acid sequence: CASGGSVIHSNQPQHF.